Listed here are 9 T cell receptor beta chains from one sample, sequenced in a study of blood T cell repertoires in COVID-19. Profiling relied on immunoSEQ multiplex PCR, and the TCRdb table lists in-frame clones only, not all of them. The sample records 200,000 to 250,000 clones, around 81% being singletons. What was sequenced was PBMCs or T cells enriched from blood (not recorded which). The receptors were gathered from a woman between 40 and 55 years old with acute COVID-19.

The rearrangement joins TRBV24-1 to TRBJ1-2; D is possibly TRBD1 (6 bases). This CDR3 comprises 13 residues. Germline CDR1 is KGHDR and CDR2 is SFDVKD. V dropped 4 bases and J dropped 7 bases, with 12 bases sitting between them. The CDR3 nucleotides read TGTGCCACCAGTGACCCAAACAGGGCTGGCTACACCTTC. Encoded protein: CATSDPNRAGYTF.

This chain uses TRBV19 with TRBJ1-5, with D hard to call. Germline V lookup: CDR1 LNHDA, CDR2 SQIVND (reference sequence). Deletions cut 4 bases from V and 4 bases from J, with 8 bases between. The CDR3 loop spans 13 amino acids. The CDR3 loop reads CASSSGWNQPQHF. CDR3 nucleotide sequence: TGTGCCAGTAGTAGCGGGTGGAATCAGCCCCAGCATTTT.

The rearrangement joins TRBV7-9 to TRBJ1-5; 10 bases map to TRBD1. Germline lookup yields CDR1 SEHNR and CDR2 FQNEAQ (reference sequence). Trimming cost V 1 base and J 2 bases; bases outside gene matches: 2. The CDR3 loop spans 16 amino acids. The CDR3 coding sequence is TGTGCCAGCAGCTTAGGGACAGGGGGGGGCAATCAGCCCCAGCATTTT. Its protein product is CASSLGTGGGNQPQHF.

The V gene is TRBV30, the J gene TRBJ2-7, with TRBD2 matching 10 bases. CDR1 GTSNPN and CDR2 SVGIG come from the germline V gene (reference sequence). The CDR3 contains 16 residues. V lost 0 bases to trimming and J lost 0 bases; unmatched junction nucleotides: 5. Here the CDR3 DNA reads TGTGCCTGGAGTGTACCCACTAGCGGGATCTCCTACGAGCAGTACTTC. Translating it yields CAWSVPTSGISYEQYF.

V and J are TRBV11-3 and TRBJ2-3, with D maybe TRBD2 (5 bases). The CDR3 extends over 16 amino acids. CDR1 SGHNT and CDR2 YENEEA come from the germline V gene. With 5 bases removed from V and 6 bases from J, the gap between germline ends came to 21 bases. The CDR3 loop reads CASSTRRGPNGDTQYF. CDR3 DNA: TGTGCCAGCAGCACCCGAAGAGGGCCTAACGGGGATACGCAGTATTTT.

J is TRBJ2-3 and V is TRBV3-1 (or the pseudogene TRBV3-2); TRBD2 might be the D (6 bases). V lost 4 bases and J lost 3, with 17 bases in between. CDR1 is LGHDT, CDR2 YNNKEL, per germline (reference sequence). The CDR3 length is 16 residues. The CDR3 coding sequence is TGTGCCAGCAGCCCATTAGCGGTAGCGACTACAGATACGCAGTATTTT. Its protein is CASSPLAVATTDTQYF.

This clone was observed at least ten times. The chain couples TRBV18 to TRBJ1-5; 10 bases fit TRBD1. Looked up from germline, CDR1 is KGHSH and CDR2 is LQKENI. This CDR3 has 15 amino acids. V trimming: 3 bases; J trimming: 11 bases; junction bases outside the gene matches: 10. This CDR3 reads CASSPLETGGASQHF. CDR3 DNA sequence: TGTGCCAGCTCACCCCTCGAGACAGGGGGCGCGTCCCAGCATTTT.

This rearrangement joins TRBV14 to TRBJ2-2; the match to TRBD1 covers 7 bases. CDR1 and CDR2 (germline): SGHDN, FVKESK. This CDR3 has 16 residues. Trimming removed 4 bases from V and 1 base from J; junction bases left unmatched: 6. The CDR3 protein is CASSRSRDRNTGELFF. CDR3 DNA sequence: TGTGCCAGCAGCCGATCCCGGGACAGGAACACCGGGGAGCTGTTTTTT.

The chain combines TRBV5-4 with TRBJ1-1; possible D gene TRBD1, 5 bases. The germline CDR1 and CDR2 sequences are SGHNT and YYREEE (reference sequence). The CDR3 is 15 residues long. V was trimmed by 1 base and J by 1 base, leaving 11 bases between them. The CDR3 here is CASSLSGGRNTEAFF. The CDR3 DNA is TGTGCCAGCAGCTTGAGCGGGGGGAGGAACACTGAAGCTTTCTTT.